This T cell receptor beta chain comes out of a study of tumor-infiltrating lymphocytes in oesophageal squamous cell carcinoma. TCRdb recomputed calls from the PCR reads with MiXCR, one row per CDR3 protein. The repertoire holds roughly 17,000 distinct CDR3 sequences, with 45% to 55% as singletons. CDR1 and CDR2 from the germline V gene are MRHNA and SNTAGT. V shed 7 bases and J 2 bases; nucleotides not matched to a gene: 12. This CDR3 is 17 amino acids long. The chain links TRBV6-4 to TRBJ2-3; 10 nucleotides align to TRBD2. Sequenced: esophageal tumor tissue. The TCR comes from a male donor with esophageal squamous cell carcinoma. CDR3 loop: CASILSGTSASTDTQYF. Here the CDR3 DNA reads TGTGCCAGCATCCTCTCAGGGACTAGCGCGTCCACAGATACGCAGTATTTT.